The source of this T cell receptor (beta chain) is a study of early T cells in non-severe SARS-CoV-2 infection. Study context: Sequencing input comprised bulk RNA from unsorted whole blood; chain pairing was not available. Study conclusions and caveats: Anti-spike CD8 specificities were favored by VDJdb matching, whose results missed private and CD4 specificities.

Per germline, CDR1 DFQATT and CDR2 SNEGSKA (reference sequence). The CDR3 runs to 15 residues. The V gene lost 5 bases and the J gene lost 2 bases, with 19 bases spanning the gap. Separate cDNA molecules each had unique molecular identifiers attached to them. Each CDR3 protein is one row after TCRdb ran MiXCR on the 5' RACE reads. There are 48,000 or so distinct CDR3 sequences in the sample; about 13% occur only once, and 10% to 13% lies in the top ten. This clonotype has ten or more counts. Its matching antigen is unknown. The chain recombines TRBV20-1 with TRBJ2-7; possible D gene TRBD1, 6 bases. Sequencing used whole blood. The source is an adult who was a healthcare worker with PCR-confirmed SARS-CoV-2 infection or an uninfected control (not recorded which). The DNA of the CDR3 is TGCAGTGCTCTCGACCGGGACAAGGGGACCTACGAGCAGTACTTC. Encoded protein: CSALDRDKGTYEQYF.